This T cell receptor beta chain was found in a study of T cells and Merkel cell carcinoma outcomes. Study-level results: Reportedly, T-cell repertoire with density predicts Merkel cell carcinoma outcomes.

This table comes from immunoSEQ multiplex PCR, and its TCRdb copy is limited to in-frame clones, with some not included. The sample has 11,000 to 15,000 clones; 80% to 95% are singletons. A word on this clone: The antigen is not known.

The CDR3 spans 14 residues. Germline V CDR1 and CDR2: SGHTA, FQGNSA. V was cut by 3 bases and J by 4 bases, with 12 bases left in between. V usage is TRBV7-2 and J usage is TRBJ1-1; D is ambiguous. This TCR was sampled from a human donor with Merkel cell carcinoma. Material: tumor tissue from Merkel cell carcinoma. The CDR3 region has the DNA TGTGCCAGCAGCTTCAACGGCGACTCCACTGAAGCTTTCTTT. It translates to CASSFNGDSTEAFF.